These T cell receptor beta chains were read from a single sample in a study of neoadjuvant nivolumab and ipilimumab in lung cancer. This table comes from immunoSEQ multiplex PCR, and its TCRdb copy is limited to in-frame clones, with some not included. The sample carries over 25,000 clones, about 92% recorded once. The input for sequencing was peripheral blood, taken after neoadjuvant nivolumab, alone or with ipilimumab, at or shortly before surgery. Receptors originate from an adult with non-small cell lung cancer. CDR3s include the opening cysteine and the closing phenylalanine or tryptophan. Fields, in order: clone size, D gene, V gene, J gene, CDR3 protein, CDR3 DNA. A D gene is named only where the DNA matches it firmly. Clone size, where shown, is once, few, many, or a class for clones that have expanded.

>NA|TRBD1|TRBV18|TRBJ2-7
CASSPTGPGYEQYF
TGTGCCAGCTCACCGACAGGGCCTGGCTACGAGCAGTACTTC
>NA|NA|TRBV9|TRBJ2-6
CASSGAGLTGANVLTF
TGTGCCAGCAGCGGGGCAGGGCTTACTGGGGCCAACGTCCTGACTTTC
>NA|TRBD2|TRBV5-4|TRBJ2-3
CASRAGGLGASGATDTQYF
TGTGCCAGCAGGGCGGGGGGACTTGGGGCTAGCGGGGCTACAGATACGCAGTATTTT
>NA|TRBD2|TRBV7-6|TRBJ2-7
CASSSTPTSGRYEQYF
TGTGCCAGCAGCTCTACCCCCACTAGCGGGAGATACGAGCAGTACTTC
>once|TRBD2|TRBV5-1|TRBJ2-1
CASSSYVTSGRNEQFF
TGCGCCAGCAGCTCTTACGTGACTAGCGGGAGGAATGAGCAGTTCTTC
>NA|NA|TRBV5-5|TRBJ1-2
CASSPPGRENYGYTF
TGTGCCAGCAGCCCCCCAGGACGGGAGAACTATGGCTACACCTTC
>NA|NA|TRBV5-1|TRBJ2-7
CASSLEAGTYEQYF
TGCGCCAGCAGCTTGGAAGCGGGGACATACGAGCAGTACTTC
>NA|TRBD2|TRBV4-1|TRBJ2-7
CASSFPTRSGTSGEQYF
TGCGCCAGCAGCTTTCCAACCCGATCCGGGACTAGCGGCGAGCAGTACTTC
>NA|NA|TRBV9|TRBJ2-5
CASSARLNEETQYF
TGTGCCAGCAGCGCCAGACTTAACGAAGAGACCCAGTACTTC
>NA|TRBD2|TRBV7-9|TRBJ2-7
CASSRTSGVEQYF
TGTGCCAGCAGCCGGACTAGCGGGGTCGAGCAGTACTTC
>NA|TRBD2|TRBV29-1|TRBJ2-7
CSVAGLAGVYEQYF
TGCAGCGTCGCTGGCCTAGCGGGAGTTTACGAGCAGTACTTC
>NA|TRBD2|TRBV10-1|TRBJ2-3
CASSDVASGKTDTQYF
TGCGCCAGCAGTGATGTGGCTAGCGGGAAGACAGATACGCAGTATTTT
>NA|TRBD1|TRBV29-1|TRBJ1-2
CSVTGTGYGYTF
TGCAGCGTTACCGGGACAGGGTATGGCTACACCTTC
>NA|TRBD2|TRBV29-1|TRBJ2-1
CSMRAGVEEGGGNEQFF
TGCAGCATGAGAGCGGGAGTGGAGGAAGGAGGAGGCAATGAGCAGTTCTTC
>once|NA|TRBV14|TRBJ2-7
CASSQEPVNHEQYF
TGTGCCAGCAGCCAAGAACCAGTTAATCACGAGCAGTACTTC
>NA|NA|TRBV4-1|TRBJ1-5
CASSDDEYQPQHF
TGCGCCAGCAGTGACGATGAATATCAGCCCCAGCATTTT
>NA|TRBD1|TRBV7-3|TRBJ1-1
CASSFDRDTEAFF
TGTGCCAGCAGCTTTGACAGGGACACTGAAGCTTTCTTT
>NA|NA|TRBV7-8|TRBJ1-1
CASSQGTPNTEAFF
TGTGCCAGCAGCCAAGGGACACCGAACACTGAAGCTTTCTTT
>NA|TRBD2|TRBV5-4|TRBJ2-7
CASSPPSGGKYEQYF
TGTGCCAGCAGCCCCCCCTCGGGAGGGAAGTACGAGCAGTACTTC
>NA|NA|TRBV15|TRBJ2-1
CATSRELHNEQFF
TGTGCCACCAGCAGAGAACTCCACAATGAGCAGTTCTTC
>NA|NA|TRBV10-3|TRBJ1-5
CATTGGEKGLLFNQPQHF
TGTGCCACAACAGGAGGGGAGAAAGGTCTCCTTTTCAATCAGCCCCAGCATTTT
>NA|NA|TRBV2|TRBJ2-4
CASRYGTELAKNIQYF
TGTGCCAGCAGATACGGGACTGAACTAGCCAAAAACATTCAGTACTTC
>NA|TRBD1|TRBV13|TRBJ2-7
CASSLGLGTGRKNEQYF
TGTGCCAGCAGCTTAGGCTTGGGGACAGGGAGGAAAAACGAGCAGTACTTC
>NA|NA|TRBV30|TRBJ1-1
CAWSRTGAFF
TGTGCCTGGAGTCGAACGGGGGCTTTCTTT
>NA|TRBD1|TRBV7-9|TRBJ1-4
CASSLLQGPNEKLFF
TGTGCCAGCAGCCTCTTACAGGGGCCGAATGAAAAACTGTTTTTT
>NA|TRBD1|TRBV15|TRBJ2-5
CATSRTGADQETQYF
TGTGCCACCAGCCGGACAGGGGCCGACCAAGAGACCCAGTACTTC
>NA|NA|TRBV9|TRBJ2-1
CASSVLGSTGNEQFF
TGTGCCAGCAGCGTCCTCGGGTCCACGGGCAATGAGCAGTTCTTC
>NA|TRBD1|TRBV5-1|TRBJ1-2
CASSSTTPGQGALNYGYTF
TGCGCCAGCAGTTCCACGACACCGGGACAGGGGGCGCTAAACTATGGCTACACCTTC
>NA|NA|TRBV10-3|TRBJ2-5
CAVSGPSGETQYF
TGTGCCGTCTCGGGACCCTCAGGAGAGACCCAGTACTTC
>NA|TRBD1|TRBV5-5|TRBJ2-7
CASSLRQGLSYEQYF
TGTGCCAGCAGCTTACGACAGGGGCTATCCTACGAGCAGTACTTC
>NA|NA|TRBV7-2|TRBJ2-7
CASSLGGGGAYEQYF
TGTGCCAGCAGCTTAGGCGGTGGTGGCGCCTACGAGCAGTACTTC
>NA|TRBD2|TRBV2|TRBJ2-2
CASSVTSGSSRRELFF
TGTGCCAGCAGTGTCACTAGCGGGAGTTCCCGAAGGGAGCTGTTTTTT
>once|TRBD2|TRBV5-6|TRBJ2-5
CASSLIWGGGETQYF
TGTGCCAGCAGCCTCATTTGGGGCGGGGGGGAGACCCAGTACTTC
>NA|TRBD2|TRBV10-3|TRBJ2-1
CAISPGTTSSNEQFF
TGTGCCATCAGTCCCGGAACGACTAGCAGCAATGAGCAGTTCTTC
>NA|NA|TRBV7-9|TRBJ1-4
CASSWGRATNEKLFF
TGTGCCAGCAGCTGGGGGCGAGCAACTAATGAAAAACTGTTTTTT
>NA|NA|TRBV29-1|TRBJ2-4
CSVLGLEGNIQYF
TGCAGCGTTCTGGGCCTGGAGGGAAACATTCAGTACTTC
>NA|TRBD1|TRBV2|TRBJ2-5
CASSMDRGKETQYF
TGTGCCAGCAGTATGGACAGGGGAAAAGAGACCCAGTACTTC
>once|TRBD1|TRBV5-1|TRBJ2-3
CASSLNPGQQISSTDTQYF
TGCGCCAGCAGCTTGAACCCGGGACAGCAAATCTCTAGCACAGATACGCAGTATTTT
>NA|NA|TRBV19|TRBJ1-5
CASRPGHNNQPQHF
TGTGCCAGTAGGCCGGGACATAACAATCAGCCCCAGCATTTT
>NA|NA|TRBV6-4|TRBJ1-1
CATSREPGTPNTEAFF
TGTGCCACCTCGAGGGAACCTGGGACACCCAACACTGAAGCTTTCTTT
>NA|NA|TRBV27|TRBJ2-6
CASSFSVRDVLTF
TGTGCCAGCAGTTTCTCAGTTCGAGACGTCCTGACTTTC
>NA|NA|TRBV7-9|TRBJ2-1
CAVPTKGEGTNNEQFF
TGTGCCGTACCAACTAAGGGGGAGGGTACAAACAATGAGCAGTTCTTC
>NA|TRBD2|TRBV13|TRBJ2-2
CASSYGTSGRARTGELFF
TGTGCCAGCAGTTATGGGACTAGCGGGAGGGCCAGAACCGGGGAGCTGTTTTTT
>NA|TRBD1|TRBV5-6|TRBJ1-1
CASSLQGGWNTEAFF
TGTGCCAGCAGCTTACAGGGGGGATGGAACACTGAAGCTTTCTTT
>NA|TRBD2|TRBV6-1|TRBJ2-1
CASSEGLENDEQFF
TGTGCCAGCAGTGAGGGACTAGAGAACGATGAGCAGTTCTTC
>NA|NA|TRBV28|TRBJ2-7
CASSGDRYEQYF
TGTGCCAGCAGTGGAGACAGGTACGAGCAGTACTTC